The sequence of this TCR beta chain was determined in a study of blood T cell repertoires in COVID-19. Study background: The United States, Italy and Spain were the sources of the acute and convalescent COVID-19 samples.

Profiled with immunoSEQ multiplex PCR; TCRdb holds only in-frame clones, not every one. The repertoire holds about 180,000 clones, 86% seen once, with 8% to 10% in the top ten. The CDR3 is made up of 17 amino acids. J lost 4 bases, V lost 4 bases, and 14 bases had no gene match. Germline V gene data show CDR1 as SGDLS and CDR2 as YYNGEE. The clonotype was recovered from a man aged 50 or older with active or convalescent COVID-19. V and J are TRBV9 and TRBJ1-2; TRBD1 agrees at 9 bases. What was sequenced was peripheral blood. This chain's CDR3 is CASSPGQGPSLIYGYTF. CDR3 coding DNA: TGTGCCAGCAGCCCGGGACAGGGCCCTTCTTTAATCTATGGCTACACCTTC.